The 9 T cell receptor beta chains below come from one sample, sequenced in a study of post-analysis software for immune sequencing data (dated by TCRdb to 2013 to 2016). Findings and caveats that apply to the study as a whole: Significantly higher frequencies in patients than in controls were found for a handful of TRBV segments, including TRBV5-6, TRBV5-1 and TRBV20-1.

These receptors are not linked to any known antigen. The library was built by means of PCR. Data came from an Illumina HiSeq 2500. To reduce PCR and sequencing biases, unique molecular identifiers were incorporated into the TCR beta cDNA libraries. TCRdb's own reprocessing of the public reads used fastp at Q25 and MiXCR and kept productive beta chains. Each record represents a unique CDR3 protein, reported with the most common genes and DNA among its rows. The sample records 700,000 to 900,000 distinct CDR3 sequences, roughly 46% of which are singletons. Roughly 5% of the sample belongs to the ten largest clones. Sequencing input: blood. The origin of the receptors is a girl aged 10 to 17 with multiple sclerosis.

This chain joins TRBV9 and TRBJ2-1, with unresolved D. This CDR3 spans 15 amino acids. The germline V gene has CDR1 SGDLS and CDR2 YYNGEE. Trimming stripped 5 bases from V and 0 bases from J, with 12 bases between. The CDR3 here is CASSVGLNSYNEQFF. The CDR3 nucleotides read TGTGCCAGCAGTGTCGGCCTAAACTCCTACAATGAGCAGTTCTTC.

The genes are TRBV12-3 or TRBV12-4 and TRBJ2-7; 7 positions agree with TRBD1. V lost 5 bases to trimming and J lost 3 bases; unmatched junction nucleotides: 7. This CDR3 has 14 amino acids. The DNA of the CDR3 is TGTGCCAGCAGTCCCCAACAGGGGCTCTACGAGCAGTACTTC. This codes for CASSPQQGLYEQYF.

This clonotype appeared a few times. This sequence joins TRBV6-1 and TRBJ2-4, with TRBD1 identical over 8 bases. With V trimmed by 8 bases and J by 6 bases, 12 bases remained unmatched. Looked up from germline, CDR1 is MNHNS and CDR2 is SASEGT. The CDR3 extends over 15 amino acids. CDR3 region: CASHRVGQESNIQYF. The CDR3 DNA reads as TGTGCCAGCCACCGGGTGGGACAGGAGTCAAACATTCAGTACTTC.

This rearrangement joins TRBV20-1 to TRBJ1-1, with 7 positions matching TRBD1. The CDR3 is made up of 13 amino acids. Per the germline V gene, CDR1 is DFQATT and CDR2 is SNEGSKA (reference sequence). V was clipped by 5 bases and J by 7 bases; unmatched bases: 10. The CDR3 DNA follows: TGCAGTGCTGGCGAACAGGGGTGGAGTGAAGCTTTCTTT. Protein sequence: CSAGEQGWSEAFF.

The chain uses TRBV28 and TRBJ1-4; D remains unclear. Trimming removed 2 bases from V and 0 bases from J, with 7 bases in between. Per germline, CDR1 MDHEN and CDR2 SYDVKM. This CDR3 has 15 residues. CDR3 residues: CASSLRSATNEKLFF. The CDR3 coding sequence is TGTGCCAGCAGTTTAAGATCAGCAACTAATGAAAAACTGTTTTTT. The full variable domain, in which reference TRBV28 and TRBJ1-4 provide the parts outside the CDR3, is DVKVTQSSRYLVKRTGEKVFLECVQDMDHENMFWYRQDPGLGLRLIYFSYDVKMKEKGDIPEGYSVSREKKERFSLILESASTNQTSMYLCASSLRSATNEKLFFGSGTQLSVL.

The J gene is TRBJ1-1, the V gene TRBV7-8; D is uncertain. The ends were cut back, 4 bases at V and 4 bases at J, with 16 bases in the middle. CDR1 is SGHVS, CDR2 FQNEAQ, per germline. The CDR3 runs 15 residues. The CDR3 nucleotides read TGTGCCAGCAGCTCCCTGGACCGGGTAGGCACTGAAGCTTTCTTT. It codes for CASSSLDRVGTEAFF.

This chain joins TRBV20-1 and TRBJ1-5; D gene ambiguous. The CDR3 contains 15 residues. The germline V gene has CDR1 DFQATT and CDR2 SNEGSKA (reference sequence). Trimming shortened V by 3 bases and J by 1 base, and 13 bases separated the two germline ends. The CDR3 sequence is CSASPPGLSNQPQHF. The CDR3 DNA reads as TGCAGTGCTAGCCCCCCCGGGCTCAGCAATCAGCCCCAGCATTTT.

At least ten counts were recorded for this clonotype. This chain connects TRBV6-5 to TRBJ1-2; 7 bases match TRBD1. The CDR3 is 14 residues long. The ends lost 6 bases at V and 8 bases at J; junction bases unmatched: 12. Germline assignment: CDR1 MNHEY and CDR2 SVGAGI. CDR3 nucleotide sequence: TGTGCCAGCAGCACCCAAGGGGGCTCGAGAGGCTACACCTTC. Amino acids: CASSTQGGSRGYTF.

The count of this clonotype is one. The chain joins TRBV15 to TRBJ1-2, with a possible D match to TRBD1 (5 bases). V was cut by 2 bases and J by 2 bases, with 15 bases left in between. This CDR3 spans 16 amino acids. CDR1 LNHNV and CDR2 YYDKDF come from the germline V gene (reference sequence). The CDR3 region is CATSRTTGHPNYGYTF. CDR3 DNA sequence: TGTGCCACCAGCAGAACGACCGGACACCCGAACTATGGCTACACCTTC.